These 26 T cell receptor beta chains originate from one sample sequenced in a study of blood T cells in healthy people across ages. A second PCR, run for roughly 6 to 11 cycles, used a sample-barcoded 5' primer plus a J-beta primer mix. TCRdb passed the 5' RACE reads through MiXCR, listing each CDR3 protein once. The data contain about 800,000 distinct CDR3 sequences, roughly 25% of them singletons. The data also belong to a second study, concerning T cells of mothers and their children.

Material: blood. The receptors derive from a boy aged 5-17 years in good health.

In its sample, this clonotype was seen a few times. The CDR3: CASRFSGTDTQYF. In nucleotides, the CDR3 is TGTGCCAGCAGATTCTCTGGCACAGATACGCAGTATTTT. The chain links TRBV28 to TRBJ2-3; D is unresolved. V was trimmed by 6 bases and J by 1 base, leaving 8 bases between them. This CDR3 has 13 amino acids. CDR1 is MDHEN, CDR2 SYDVKM, per germline.

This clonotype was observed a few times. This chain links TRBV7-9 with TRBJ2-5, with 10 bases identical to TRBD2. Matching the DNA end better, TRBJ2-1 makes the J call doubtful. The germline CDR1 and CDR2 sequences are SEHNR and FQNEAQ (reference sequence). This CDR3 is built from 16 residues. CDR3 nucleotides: TGTGCCAGCAGCTTAGTAACTAGCGGGATCTACAATGAGCAGTTCTTC. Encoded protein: CASSLVTSGIYNEQFF.

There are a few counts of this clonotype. CDR3 nucleotide sequence: TGTGCCACCAGCGAAGAAGGGGGCCTGAATCCAGATACGCAGTATTTT. Its translation: CATSEEGGLNPDTQYF. The chain joins TRBV24-1 to TRBJ2-3; 7 positions agree with TRBD1. This CDR3 has 16 residues. Germline V CDR1 and CDR2: KGHDR, SFDVKD. The trim removed 7 bases at V and 4 bases at J, leaving 13 bases unmatched.

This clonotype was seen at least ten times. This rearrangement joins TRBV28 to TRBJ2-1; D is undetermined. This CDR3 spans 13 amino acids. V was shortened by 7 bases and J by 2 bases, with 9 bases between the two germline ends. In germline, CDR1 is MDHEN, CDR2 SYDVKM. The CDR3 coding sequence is TGTGCCAGCACCTCGGCAGCCTACAATGAGCAGTTCTTC. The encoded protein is CASTSAAYNEQFF.

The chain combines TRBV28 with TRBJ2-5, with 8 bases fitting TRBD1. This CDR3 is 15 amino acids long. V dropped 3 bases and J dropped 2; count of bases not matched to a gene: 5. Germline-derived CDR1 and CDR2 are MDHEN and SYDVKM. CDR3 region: CASSFSDREQETQYF. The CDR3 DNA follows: TGTGCCAGCAGTTTTTCGGACAGGGAGCAAGAGACCCAGTACTTC.

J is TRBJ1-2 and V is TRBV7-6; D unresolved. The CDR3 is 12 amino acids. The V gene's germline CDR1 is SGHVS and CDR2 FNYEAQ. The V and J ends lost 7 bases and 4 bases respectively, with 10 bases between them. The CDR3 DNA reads TGTGCCAGCAACCGGACGGGCTATGGCTACACCTTC. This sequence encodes CASNRTGYGYTF.

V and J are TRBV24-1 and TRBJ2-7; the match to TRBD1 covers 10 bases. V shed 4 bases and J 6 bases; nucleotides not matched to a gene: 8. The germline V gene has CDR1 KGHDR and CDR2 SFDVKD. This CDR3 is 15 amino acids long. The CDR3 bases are TGTGCCACCAGTGAATCCTGGACAGGGGGTGGCGAGCAGTACTTC. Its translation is CATSESWTGGGEQYF.

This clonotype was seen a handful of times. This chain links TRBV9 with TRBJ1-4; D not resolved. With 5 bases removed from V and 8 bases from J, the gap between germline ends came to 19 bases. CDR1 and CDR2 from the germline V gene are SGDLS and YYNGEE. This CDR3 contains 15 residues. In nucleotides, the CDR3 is TGTGCCAGCAGTACGGACGGCGCCCGGCGAGAAAAACTGTTTTTT. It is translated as CASSTDGARREKLFF.

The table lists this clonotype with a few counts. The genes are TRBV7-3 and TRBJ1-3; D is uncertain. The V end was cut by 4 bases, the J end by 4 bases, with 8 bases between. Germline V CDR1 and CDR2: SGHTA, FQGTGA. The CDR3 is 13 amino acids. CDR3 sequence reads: CASSSAQGNTIYF. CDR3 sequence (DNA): TGTGCCAGCAGCTCGGCCCAGGGAAACACCATATATTTT. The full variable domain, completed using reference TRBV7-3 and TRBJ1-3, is GAGVSQTPSNKVTEKGKYVELRCDPISGHTALYWYRQSLGQGPEFLIYFQGTGAADDSGLPNDRFFAVRPEGSVSTLKIQRTERGDSAVYLCASSSAQGNTIYFGEGSWLTVV.

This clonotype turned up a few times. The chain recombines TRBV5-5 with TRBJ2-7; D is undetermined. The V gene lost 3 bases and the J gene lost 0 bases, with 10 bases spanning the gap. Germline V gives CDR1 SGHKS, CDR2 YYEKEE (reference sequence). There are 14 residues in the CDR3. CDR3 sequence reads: CASSSLPGSYEQYF. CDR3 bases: TGTGCCAGCAGCTCCCTTCCAGGCTCCTACGAGCAGTACTTC. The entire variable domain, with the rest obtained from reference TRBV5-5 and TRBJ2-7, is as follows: DAGVTQSPTHLIKTRGQQVTLRCSPISGHKSVSWYQQVLGQGPQFIFQYYEKEERGRGNFPDRFSARQFPNYSSELNVNALLLGDSALYLCASSSLPGSYEQYFGPGTRLTVT.

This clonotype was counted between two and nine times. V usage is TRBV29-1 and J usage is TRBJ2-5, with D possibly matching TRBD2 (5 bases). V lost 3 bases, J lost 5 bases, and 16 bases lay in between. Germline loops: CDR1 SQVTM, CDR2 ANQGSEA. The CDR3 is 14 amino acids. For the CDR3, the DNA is TGCAGCGTTGAGCATCCGGGGTCGCGGGAGACCCAGTACTTC. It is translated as CSVEHPGSRETQYF.

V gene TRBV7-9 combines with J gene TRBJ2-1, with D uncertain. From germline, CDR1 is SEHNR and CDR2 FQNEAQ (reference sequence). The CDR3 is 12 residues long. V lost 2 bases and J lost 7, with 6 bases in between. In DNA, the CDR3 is TGTGCCAGCAGCTTACTGATAAATGAGCAGTTCTTC. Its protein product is CASSLLINEQFF.

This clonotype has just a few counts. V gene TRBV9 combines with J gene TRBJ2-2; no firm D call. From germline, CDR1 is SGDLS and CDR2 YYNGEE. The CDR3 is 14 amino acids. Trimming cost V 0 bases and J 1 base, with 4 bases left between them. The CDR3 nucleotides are TGTGCCAGCAGCGTAGTACTGAACACCGGGGAGCTGTTTTTT. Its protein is CASSVVLNTGELFF.

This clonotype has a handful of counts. The CDR3 sequence: CASSYRDRDLFGYTF. The CDR3 DNA sequence: TGTGCCAGCAGTTATCGGGACAGGGATCTGTTTGGCTACACCTTC. This chain connects TRBV6-2 or TRBV6-3 to TRBJ1-2; 9 bases line up with TRBD1. J lost 7 bases, V lost 3 bases, and 9 bases had no gene match. This CDR3 contains 15 residues. Germline V gives CDR1 MNHEY, CDR2 SVGEGT.

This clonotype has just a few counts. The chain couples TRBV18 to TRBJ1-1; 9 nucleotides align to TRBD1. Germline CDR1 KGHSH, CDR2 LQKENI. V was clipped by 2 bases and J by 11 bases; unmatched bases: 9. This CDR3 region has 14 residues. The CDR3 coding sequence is TGTGCCAGCTCACCAGATCTGACAGGGGGAGATGCTTTCTTT. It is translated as CASSPDLTGGDAFF.

In DNA form, the CDR3 reads TGCAGTGTTATCCGTAGCGGGAGGGGAGGGGATACGCAGTATTTT. Residues: CSVIRSGRGGDTQYF. The chain carries TRBV20-1 and TRBJ2-3; 11 nucleotides align to TRBD2. This CDR3 comprises 15 residues. V was pared by 7 bases and J by 6 bases, with 12 bases of the junction left unmatched. CDR1 and CDR2 from the germline V gene are DFQATT and SNEGSKA (reference sequence).

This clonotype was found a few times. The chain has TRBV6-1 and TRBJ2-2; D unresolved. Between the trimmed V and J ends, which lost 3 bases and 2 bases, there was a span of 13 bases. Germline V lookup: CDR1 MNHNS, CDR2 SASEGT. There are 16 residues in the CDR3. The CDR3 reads CASSDRAYRNTGELFF. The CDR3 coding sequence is TGTGCCAGCAGTGATCGGGCCTACAGAAACACCGGGGAGCTGTTTTTT.

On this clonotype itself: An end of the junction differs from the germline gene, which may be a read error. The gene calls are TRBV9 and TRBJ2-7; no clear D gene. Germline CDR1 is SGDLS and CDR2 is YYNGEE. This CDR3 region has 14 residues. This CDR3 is CAGSVGLGLYEQYF. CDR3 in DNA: TGTGCCGGCAGCGTAGGTCTGGGCCTCTACGAGCAGTACTTC.

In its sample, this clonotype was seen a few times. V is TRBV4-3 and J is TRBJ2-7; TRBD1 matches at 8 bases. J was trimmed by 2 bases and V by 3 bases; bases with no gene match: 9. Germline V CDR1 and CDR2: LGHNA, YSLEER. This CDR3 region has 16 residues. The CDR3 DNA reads TGCGCCAGCAGCCAGGACACGACAGGGGAAACCTACGAGCAGTACTTC. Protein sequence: CASSQDTTGETYEQYF.

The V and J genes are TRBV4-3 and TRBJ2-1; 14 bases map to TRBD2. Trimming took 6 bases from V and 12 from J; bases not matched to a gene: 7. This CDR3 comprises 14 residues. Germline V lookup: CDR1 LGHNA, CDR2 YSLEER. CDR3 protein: CASRGTSGSSAQFF. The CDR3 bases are TGCGCCAGCAGAGGGACTAGCGGGAGTTCTGCGCAGTTCTTC.

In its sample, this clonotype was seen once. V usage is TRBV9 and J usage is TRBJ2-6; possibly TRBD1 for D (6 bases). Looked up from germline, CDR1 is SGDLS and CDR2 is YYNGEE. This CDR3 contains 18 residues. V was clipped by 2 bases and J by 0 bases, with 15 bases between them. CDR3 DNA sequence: TGTGCCAGCAGCGTGCCCCGGGACACCGACTCTGGGGCCAACGTCCTGACTTTC. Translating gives CASSVPRDTDSGANVLTF.

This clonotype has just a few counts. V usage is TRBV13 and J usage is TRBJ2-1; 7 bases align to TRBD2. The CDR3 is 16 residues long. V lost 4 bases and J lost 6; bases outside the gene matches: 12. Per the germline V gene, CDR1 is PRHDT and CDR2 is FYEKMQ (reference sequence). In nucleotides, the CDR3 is TGTGCCAGCAGCTCCAGGTCCCTAGCGGAGCCCAATGAGCAGTTCTTC. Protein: CASSSRSLAEPNEQFF.

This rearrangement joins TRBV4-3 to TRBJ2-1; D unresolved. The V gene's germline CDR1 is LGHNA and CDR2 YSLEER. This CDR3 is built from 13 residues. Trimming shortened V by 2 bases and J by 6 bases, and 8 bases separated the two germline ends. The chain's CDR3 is CASSQILVNEQFF. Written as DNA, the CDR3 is TGCGCCAGCAGCCAAATATTGGTCAATGAGCAGTTCTTC.

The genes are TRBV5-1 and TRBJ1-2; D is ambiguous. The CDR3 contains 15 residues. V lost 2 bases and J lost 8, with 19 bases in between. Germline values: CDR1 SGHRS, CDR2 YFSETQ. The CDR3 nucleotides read TGCGCCAGCAGCTTTGAGTCGCGGAGGTTGTGGGGCTACACCTTC. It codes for CASSFESRRLWGYTF. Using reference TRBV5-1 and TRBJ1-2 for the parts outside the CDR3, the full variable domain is KAGVTQTPRYLIKTRGQQVTLSCSPISGHRSVSWYQQTPGQGLQFLFEYFSETQRNKGNFPGRFSGRQFSNSRSEMNVSTLELGDSALYLCASSFESRRLWGYTFGSGTRLTVV.

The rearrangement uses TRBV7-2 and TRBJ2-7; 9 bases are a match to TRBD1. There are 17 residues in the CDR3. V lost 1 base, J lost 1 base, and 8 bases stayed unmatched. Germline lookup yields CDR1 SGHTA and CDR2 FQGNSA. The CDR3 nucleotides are TGTGCCAGCAGCTTAGAACCCGGACAGGGGTGGTCCTACGAGCAGTACTTC. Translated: CASSLEPGQGWSYEQYF.

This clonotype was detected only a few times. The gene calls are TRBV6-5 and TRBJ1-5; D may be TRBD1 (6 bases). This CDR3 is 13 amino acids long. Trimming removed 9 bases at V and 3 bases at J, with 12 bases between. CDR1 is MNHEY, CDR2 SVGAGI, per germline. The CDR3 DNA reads TGTGCCAGTCACCAGGGGATCAATCAGCCCCAGCATTTT. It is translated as CASHQGINQPQHF.